Below are 9 T cell receptor beta chains sequenced from a single sample in a study of shared clonotypes between healthy human individuals. Here immunoSEQ multiplex PCR was the method, and the copy in TCRdb shows in-frame clones only, minus some. The sample yields around 640,000 clones, 95% to 97% seen once. Terminally differentiated effector memory CD45RA+ cells were excluded from the naive CD8 cells, which were CD45RO-negative and positively selected for CCR7. The sample taken for sequencing was naive CD8+ T cells sorted from blood. The receptors here all came from a woman in her twenties or thirties in good health.

This clone appeared a single time. The rearrangement uses TRBV27 and TRBJ1-1; D is uncertain. Per the germline V gene, CDR1 is MNHEY and CDR2 is SMNVEV (reference sequence). The V end was cut by 4 bases, the J end by 4 bases, with 16 bases between. The length of the CDR3 is 15 residues. Here the CDR3 DNA reads TGTGCCAGCAGTTCCCAGGACCCTAATTTCACTGAAGCTTTCTTT. Amino acid sequence: CASSSQDPNFTEAFF.

With respect to this clone: This same CDR3 is encoded by further DNA sequences in the sample. The chain uses TRBV5-1 and TRBJ2-5; 7 nucleotides align to TRBD2. Germline CDR1 and CDR2: SGHRS and YFSETQ. This CDR3 contains 14 residues. Unmatched junction bases numbered 3, after V lost 0 bases and J lost 4 bases. CDR3 amino acids: CASSLEGGVETQYF. The CDR3 DNA sequence: TGCGCCAGCAGCTTGGAGGGAGGGGTAGAGACCCAGTACTTC.

The V call is TRBV6-1, the J call TRBJ2-7; D gene unclear. Germline CDR1 MNHNS, CDR2 SASEGT. The CDR3 runs to 16 residues. V was shortened by 0 bases and J by 0 bases, with 12 bases between the two germline ends. The CDR3 nucleotides are TGTGCCAGCAGTGAAGCCTCCGGATCACACTCCTACGAGCAGTACTTC. It specifies CASSEASGSHSYEQYF.

The V and J genes are TRBV28 and TRBJ2-1; TRBD2 agrees at 7 bases. Germline CDR1 reads MDHEN; CDR2 reads SYDVKM. V shed 5 bases and J 5 bases; nucleotides not matched to a gene: 6. This CDR3 spans 14 amino acids. DNA of the CDR3: TGTGCCAGCAGTCAGACGGGGGGAGACAATGAGCAGTTCTTC. It translates to CASSQTGGDNEQFF.

This rearrangement joins TRBV6-6 to TRBJ1-2; a possible D gene is TRBD1 (6 bases). The V end lost 4 bases, the J end lost 0 bases, and 15 bases lay between the germline ends. Looked up from germline, CDR1 is MNHNY and CDR2 is SVGAGI (reference sequence). The CDR3 has 16 residues. This CDR3 reads CASSSDRGQPNYGYTF. Written as DNA, the CDR3 is TGTGCCAGCAGTTCCGACCGTGGACAGCCTAACTATGGCTACACCTTC.

The V and J genes are TRBV9 and TRBJ2-7; 8 bases align to TRBD1. CDR1 and CDR2 from the germline V gene are SGDLS and YYNGEE. The CDR3 extends over 15 amino acids. The V gene end was trimmed by 4 bases and the J gene end by 3 bases; junction bases not matched to a gene: 9. DNA of the CDR3: TGTGCCAGCAGCTTAGACAGGGGCGCTAACTACGAGCAGTACTTC. Its protein is CASSLDRGANYEQYF.

The gene calls are TRBV2 and TRBJ2-7, with D maybe TRBD2 (5 bases). Germline CDR1 is SNHLY and CDR2 is FYNNEI. This CDR3 spans 16 amino acids. Trimming stripped 4 bases from V and 0 bases from J, with 16 bases between. CDR3 coding DNA: TGTGCCAGCAGTGTCTCCCCGGGAACCATCTCCTACGAGCAGTACTTC. It yields the protein CASSVSPGTISYEQYF.

V gene TRBV30 combines with J gene TRBJ2-7; D may be TRBD1 (5 bases). CDR3 length: 12 amino acids. Deletions cut 4 bases from V and 7 bases from J, with 14 bases between. CDR1 GTSNPN and CDR2 SVGIG come from the germline V gene (reference sequence). CDR3 nucleotides: TGTGCCTGGACCACAGGTTCTGGGGAGCAGTACTTC. It specifies CAWTTGSGEQYF.

The chain combines TRBV28 with TRBJ2-1; TRBD2 matches 7 bases. The germline gives CDR1 MDHEN, CDR2 SYDVKM. CDR3 length equals 11 residues. The chain's CDR3 is CAAGKNLEQFF. The CDR3 nucleotides read TGTGCAGCGGGAAAGAACCTGGAGCAGTTCTTC.